Each of the 6 T cell receptor beta chains below was sequenced from the same sample in a study of cytomegalovirus exposure and HLA in healthy donors. 13 Jbeta primers and 60 Vbeta primers were used for the PCR. Using immunoSEQ multiplex PCR, the repertoire was profiled, and TCRdb retains in-frame clones only, with some absent. The table includes 150,000 to 200,000 clones, 70% to 90% detected once. The sample consisted of PBMCs. These receptors were taken from a man aged 18 to 29 in good health and CMV-seropositive.

This chain links TRBV6-4 with TRBJ2-7, with 8 bases matching TRBD1. CDR1 is MRHNA, CDR2 SNTAGT, per germline. Unmatched junction bases numbered 13, after V lost 8 bases and J lost 4 bases. The CDR3 has 15 residues. The CDR3 here is CASPFDRGLPYEQYF. The DNA for the CDR3 is TGTGCCAGCCCTTTCGACAGGGGCCTTCCTTACGAGCAGTACTTC.

This sequence joins TRBV6-6 and TRBJ1-5; D remains unclear. Germline V gives CDR1 MNHNY, CDR2 SVGAGI (reference sequence). The length of the CDR3 is 12 residues. V was cut by 7 bases and J by 3 bases, with 7 bases left in between. In DNA, the CDR3 is TGTGCCAGCAATTCCAACAATCAGCCCCAGCATTTT. This translates into CASNSNNQPQHF.

This chain uses TRBV15 with TRBJ1-3, with 12 bases lining up with TRBD1. Germline values: CDR1 LNHNV, CDR2 YYDKDF (reference sequence). The CDR3 totals 18 residues. V lost 0 bases and J lost 4; bases outside the gene matches: 7. CDR3 sequence (DNA): TGTGCCACCAGCAGAGAGGGACAGGGGGCTTTGGGAGGAAACACCATATATTTT. Translation gives CATSREGQGALGGNTIYF.

The CDR3 protein is CASSLDRLVSEQFF. DNA of the CDR3: TGTGCCAGCAGCTTAGATAGACTAGTAAGCGAGCAGTTCTTC. The chain is built from TRBV11-2 and TRBJ2-1, with a weak D call TRBD2 (6 bases). Germline V CDR1 and CDR2: SGHAT, FQNNGV. CDR3 length: 14 amino acids. The V and J ends lost 0 bases and 10 bases respectively, with 13 bases between them.

The DNA for the CDR3 is TGTGCCAGCAGCAAAGCCTTCGGGGGGGCCCCCACCGGGGAGCTGTTTTTT. Translation: CASSKAFGGAPTGELFF. V is TRBV21-1 and J is TRBJ2-2; TRBD2 reflects the table's D call only, with no check against the DNA. TRBV21-1 is a pseudogene segment. The CDR3 is 17 amino acids.

The chain has TRBV7-9 and TRBJ1-2, with 7 bases lining up with TRBD1. Trimming took 5 bases from V and 8 from J; bases not matched to a gene: 8. The CDR3 loop spans 13 amino acids. Germline CDR1 is SEHNR and CDR2 is FQNEAQ (reference sequence). The CDR3 DNA follows: TGTGCCAGCAGCGAGACAGGGTCTCTCGGCTACACCTTC. This codes for CASSETGSLGYTF.